These 9 T cell receptor beta chains were sequenced from one sample in a study of T cells in Graves' hyperthyroidism and ophthalmopathy. The source material, RNA transcripts, was used to amplify TCR beta CDR3 regions. HTBI primers were the set used in a first-round RT-PCR of the TCR CDR3. TCRdb redid the calling of the multiplex PCR reads with MiXCR, one entry per CDR3 protein. This table holds about 680,000 distinct CDR3 sequences, around 40% found once. The sequencing sample was made of blood. These receptors all come from a woman in her thirties or forties with Graves' hyperthyroidism.

The table lists this clonotype with many counts. The genes are TRBV15 and TRBJ1-1; the D gene is possibly TRBD1 (6 bases). Germline CDR1 LNHNV, CDR2 YYDKDF (reference sequence). Between the trimmed V and J ends, which lost 4 bases and 6 bases, there was a span of 12 bases. The CDR3 runs to 13 residues. CDR3 DNA sequence: TGTGCCACCAGCAAGGGGGGTTACGCTGAAGCTTTCTTT. This encodes CATSKGGYAEAFF.

V and J are TRBV18 and TRBJ1-2; weak D call: TRBD1 (5 bases). Trimming removed 4 bases at V and 9 bases at J, with 18 bases between. The CDR3 contains 14 residues. Germline V gene lookup returns CDR1 KGHSH and CDR2 LQKENI. The CDR3 DNA is TGTGCCAGCTCACGCGGGACGGACCTTCGGAGCTACACCTTC. The encoded protein is CASSRGTDLRSYTF.

This clonotype was observed at least ten times. CDR3 in amino acids: CASSLGPGAEEQYF. DNA of the CDR3: TGTGCCAGCAGCTTAGGACCGGGAGCGGAAGAGCAGTACTTC. The chain employs TRBV7-9 and TRBJ2-7, with D possibly being TRBD2 (6 bases). Germline CDR1 and CDR2: SEHNR and FQNEAQ (reference sequence). V gave up 1 base and J gave up 7 bases, with 14 bases separating them. CDR3 size: 14 residues.

This clonotype was observed a few times. This chain links TRBV12-3 or TRBV12-4 with TRBJ1-1; D unresolved. The CDR3 consists of 11 residues. V lost 5 bases and J 5 bases, leaving 6 bases between the germline ends. This chain's CDR3 is CASSGLTEAFF. The CDR3 nucleotides are TGTGCCAGCAGTGGACTGACTGAAGCTTTCTTT.

The chain has TRBV29-1 and TRBJ2-1; D tentatively reads TRBD1 or TRBD2 (5 bases each). The germline gives CDR1 SQVTM, CDR2 ANQGSEA. Trimming removed 3 bases from V and 2 bases from J, with 11 bases in between. The CDR3 spans 14 residues. For the CDR3, the DNA is TGCAGCGTTGATGGGACCGCGGCCTACAATGAGCAGTTCTTC. It specifies CSVDGTAAYNEQFF.

The V and J genes are TRBV7-2 and TRBJ1-2, with 11 bases lining up with TRBD1. The CDR3 sequence is 16 residues long. Germline V gene data show CDR1 as SGHTA and CDR2 as FQGNSA. The V and J ends lost 5 bases and 8 bases, in that order; junction bases with no gene match: 13. The CDR3 spells CASSQESGTGGLGYTF. DNA for the CDR3: TGTGCCAGCAGCCAAGAATCCGGGACAGGGGGACTCGGCTACACCTTC.

Note on this clonotype: The CDR3 does not end in the conserved phenylalanine or tryptophan, so this is likely a read error. The rearrangement uses TRBV7-9 and TRBJ2-7, with D uncertain. Germline CDR1 is SEHNR and CDR2 is FQNEAQ (reference sequence). V lost 3 bases and J 0 bases, leaving 9 bases between the germline ends. The length of the CDR3 is 14 residues. CDR3 sequence (DNA): TGTGCCAGCAGCTTGCTGGGCCCCTCCTACGAGCAGTACCTC. Encoded protein: CASSLLGPSYEQYL.

The chain carries TRBV7-2 and TRBJ1-6; D gene unclear. The germline V and J ends were trimmed by 6 bases and 0 bases, with 15 bases remaining between them. The CDR3 loop spans 17 amino acids. Germline CDR1 is SGHTA and CDR2 is FQGNSA. CDR3: CASSYSRPGSYNSPLHF. DNA for the CDR3: TGTGCCAGCAGTTACTCGCGGCCGGGCTCCTATAATTCACCCCTCCACTTT.

In this sample, this clonotype turned up many times. This sequence joins TRBV7-3 and TRBJ1-1; possible D gene TRBD1, 5 bases. The CDR3 runs 13 residues. Between the trimmed V and J ends, which lost 4 bases and 11 bases, there was a span of 17 bases. Germline V gives CDR1 SGHTA, CDR2 FQGTGA. CDR3 sequence reads: CASSSYAGTGAFF. The CDR3, as DNA: TGTGCCAGCAGCTCGTACGCCGGGACTGGTGCTTTCTTT.